Each of the 19 T cell receptor beta chains below was sequenced from the same sample in a study of hypomethylating agent response in myelodysplastic syndrome. Method: immunoSEQ multiplex PCR; TCRdb's copy keeps in-frame clones and lacks some. The sample holds over 3,000 clones, roughly four fifths seen once. The sequences come from bone marrow, collected before or after starting hypomethylating agent treatment for myelodysplastic syndrome (not recorded which). The receptors were sampled from a human donor with myelodysplastic syndrome.

The chain employs TRBV28 and TRBJ2-2, with D hard to call. The V end lost 6 bases, the J end lost 4 bases, and 12 bases lay between the germline ends. The CDR3 contains 14 residues. The germline V gene has CDR1 MDHEN and CDR2 SYDVKM. CDR3 coding DNA: TGTGCCAGCAGCAACCGTAAATTCACCGGGGAGCTGTTTTTT. As protein: CASSNRKFTGELFF. The entire variable domain, with the rest obtained from reference TRBV28 and TRBJ2-2, is as follows: DVKVTQSSRYLVKRTGEKVFLECVQDMDHENMFWYRQDPGLGLRLIYFSYDVKMKEKGDIPEGYSVSREKKERFSLILESASTNQTSMYLCASSNRKFTGELFFGEGSRLTVL.

The V call is TRBV7-2, the J call TRBJ2-3; weak D call: TRBD2 (6 bases). The CDR3 is 14 amino acids. The V end was cut by 1 base, the J end by 6 bases, with 11 bases between. Germline CDR1 SGHTA, CDR2 FQGNSA. The CDR3 here is CASSLGGVEDTQYF. The CDR3 DNA reads as TGTGCCAGCAGCTTAGGGGGGGTTGAGGATACGCAGTATTTT.

This clone is labeled large. The chain couples TRBV10-2 to TRBJ1-2; the match to TRBD1 covers 12 bases. The CDR3 totals 16 residues. The ends lost 3 bases at V and 2 bases at J; junction bases unmatched: 4. CDR1 is WSHSY, CDR2 SAAADI, per germline. CDR3 coding DNA: TGCGCCAGCAGTGATAGGGGACAGGGGGCGAACTATGGCTACACCTTC. Translating gives CASSDRGQGANYGYTF.

This chain joins TRBV5-4 and TRBJ2-1; TRBD1 matches 7 bases. The V segment lost 0 bases and the J segment 9 bases; nucleotides outside the gene matches: 9. Germline V gives CDR1 SGHNT, CDR2 YYREEE (reference sequence). The CDR3 has 15 residues. For the CDR3, the DNA is TGTGCCAGCAGCTTGGGGCTACAGGGGCCGGGTGAGCAGTTCTTC. This translates into CASSLGLQGPGEQFF.

V usage is TRBV6-5 and J usage is TRBJ1-2; D gene uncertain. Between the trimmed V and J ends, which lost 6 bases and 0 bases, there was a span of 8 bases. Per germline, CDR1 MNHEY and CDR2 SVGAGI. The CDR3 is made up of 13 amino acids. This CDR3 is CASSRETNYGYTF. The DNA for the CDR3 is TGTGCCAGCAGCCGTGAGACTAACTATGGCTACACCTTC.

The rearrangement links TRBV19 to TRBJ1-2; D perhaps matches TRBD1 (6 bases). The length of the CDR3 is 14 residues. In germline, CDR1 is LNHDA, CDR2 SQIVND (reference sequence). Trimming pared 4 bases from V and 5 bases from J, leaving 14 bases between. The CDR3 is CASSTRTVRYGYTF. CDR3 in DNA: TGTGCCAGTAGTACCCGGACAGTGCGGTATGGCTACACCTTC.

The chain recombines TRBV27 with TRBJ2-7; D is possibly TRBD1 (6 bases). Trimming removed 3 bases from V and 4 bases from J, with 13 bases in between. CDR3 length equals 14 residues. CDR1 is MNHEY, CDR2 SMNVEV, per germline (reference sequence). The CDR3 nucleotides are TGTGCCAGCAGTTTCGGCAGGGGTCGATACGAGCAGTACTTC. As protein: CASSFGRGRYEQYF.

V gene TRBV7-2 combines with J gene TRBJ2-1, with 9 nucleotides matching TRBD2. Trimming at V came to 3 bases and at J to 10 bases, leaving 1 base not matched to a gene. Germline CDR1 and CDR2: SGHTA and FQGNSA. The CDR3 extends over 12 amino acids. The CDR3 region is CASSLGLAEQFF. For the CDR3, the DNA is TGTGCCAGCAGCTTGGGACTAGCCGAGCAGTTCTTC.

This clone was detected only a few times. The chain employs TRBV7-9 and TRBJ2-7; 8 nucleotides match TRBD2. CDR3 length: 16 residues. Germline values: CDR1 SEHNR, CDR2 FQNEAQ (reference sequence). Trimming cost V 5 bases and J 2 bases; bases outside gene matches: 11. CDR3 DNA sequence: TGTGCCAGCAGCCTCGACGGGGACGGGGGGGCCTACGAGCAGTACTTC. Encoded protein: CASSLDGDGGAYEQYF.

The genes are TRBV7-7 and TRBJ1-1; D uncertain. V lost 5 bases and J 6 bases, leaving 19 bases between the germline ends. Germline assignment: CDR1 SSHAT and CDR2 FNYEAQ (reference sequence). The CDR3 has 15 residues. CDR3 sequence: CASSKQKERVAEAFF. Written as DNA, the CDR3 is TGTGCCAGCAGCAAGCAGAAGGAAAGGGTCGCTGAAGCTTTCTTT.

This chain connects TRBV25-1 to TRBJ2-5, with TRBD2 matching 12 bases. Looked up from germline, CDR1 is MGHDK and CDR2 is SYGVNS. The CDR3 loop spans 16 amino acids. Germline trimming cut 3 bases from V and 1 base from J; bases unmatched to any gene: 3. The CDR3 DNA reads as TGTGCCAGCAGTGAGTGGACTAGCGGGACCCAAGAGACCCAGTACTTC. Protein: CASSEWTSGTQETQYF.

The DNA for the CDR3 is TGTGCCAGCAGGGGACAGGGGGGAAACACCATATATTTT. Translating it yields CASRGQGGNTIYF. V usage is TRBV28 and J usage is TRBJ1-3; TRBD1 matches at 10 bases. The CDR3 has 13 amino acids. Germline CDR1 MDHEN, CDR2 SYDVKM. The ends lost 6 bases at V and 4 bases at J; junction bases unmatched: 0.

The chain has TRBV5-5 and TRBJ2-2; the D call may be TRBD1 or TRBD2 (5 bases each). Germline V gene data show CDR1 as SGHKS and CDR2 as YYEKEE (reference sequence). The CDR3 totals 15 residues. The germline V and J ends were trimmed by 7 bases and 5 bases, with 18 bases remaining between them. The CDR3: CASRLGAGGTGELFF. The CDR3 DNA is TGTGCCAGCCGCCTCGGGGCCGGTGGGACCGGGGAGCTGTTTTTT. The whole variable domain, filled in from reference TRBV5-5 and TRBJ2-2, reads DAGVTQSPTHLIKTRGQQVTLRCSPISGHKSVSWYQQVLGQGPQFIFQYYEKEERGRGNFPDRFSARQFPNYSSELNVNALLLGDSALYLCASRLGAGGTGELFFGEGSRLTVL.

Only one count was recorded for this clone. This sequence joins TRBV7-2 and TRBJ2-7; 8 nucleotides line up with TRBD2. CDR1 and CDR2 from the germline V gene are SGHTA and FQGNSA. CDR3 length equals 19 residues. The V segment lost 0 bases and the J segment 4 bases; nucleotides outside the gene matches: 17. CDR3 sequence reads: CASSLAPTARPGGLYEQYF. CDR3 in DNA: TGTGCCAGCAGCTTAGCGCCCACTGCAAGGCCGGGGGGGCTTTACGAGCAGTACTTC. Together with reference TRBV7-2 and TRBJ2-7, the CDR3 gives the full variable domain: GAGVSQSPSNKVTEKGKDVELRCDPISGHTALYWYRQSLGQGLEFLIYFQGNSAPDKSGLPSDRFSAERTGGSVSTLTIQRTQQEDSAVYLCASSLAPTARPGGLYEQYFGPGTRLTVT.

This clone has only a few counts. This chain uses TRBV4-1 with TRBJ1-2; 7 nucleotides line up with TRBD1. The CDR3 is 16 residues long. The V segment lost 3 bases and the J segment 8 bases; nucleotides outside the gene matches: 15. Germline CDR1 MGHRA, CDR2 YSYEKL. CDR3 nucleotide sequence: TGCGCCAGCAGCCAGGACTCCGGACAGGAGATTAGGGGCTACACCTTC. Residues: CASSQDSGQEIRGYTF.

The chain carries TRBV2 and TRBJ1-4; 7 bases fit TRBD1. CDR3 length equals 13 residues. V dropped 10 bases and J dropped 8; count of bases not matched to a gene: 10. Germline CDR1 is SNHLY and CDR2 is FYNNEI. The chain's CDR3 is CATIKGAFEKLFF. The CDR3 DNA reads as TGTGCCACCATTAAGGGGGCCTTCGAAAAACTGTTTTTT.

The gene calls are TRBV30 and TRBJ2-7, with D perhaps matching TRBD2 (6 bases). Germline loops: CDR1 GTSNPN, CDR2 SVGIG (reference sequence). V lost 1 base, J lost 7 bases, and 14 bases lay in between. The CDR3 runs 13 residues. The CDR3 bases are TGTGCCTGGAGTGCCGGGATCGCGGGGGAGCAGTACTTC. Its protein is CAWSAGIAGEQYF.

The V gene is TRBV5-1, the J gene TRBJ2-3, with unresolved D. The V and J ends lost 0 bases and 3 bases respectively, with 5 bases between them. Germline V gives CDR1 SGHRS, CDR2 YFSETQ. The CDR3 totals 13 residues. CDR3 sequence: CASSLDSTDTQYF. DNA of the CDR3: TGCGCCAGCAGCTTGGACAGTACAGATACGCAGTATTTT.

This clone appeared once. CDR3 nucleotides: TGTGCCAGCAGTGAAGCTCCCCCTCCCCCAGAGACCCAGTACTTC. Translated, it gives CASSEAPPPPETQYF. The chain combines TRBV6-1 with TRBJ2-5; D uncertain. Germline V gene sequence: CDR1 MNHNS, CDR2 SASEGT. The CDR3 contains 15 residues. The ends were cut back, 0 bases at V and 4 bases at J, with 12 bases in the middle.